Included here is one TCR beta chain sequence, with context. Its antigen remains unidentified. It was via CD45RO/CCR7/CD25/CD127/CD95/CD27 that CD4+ naive, central memory, regulatory and stem cell-like memory cells were sorted. What was sequenced were expressed TCRB transcripts, since all of the isolated RNA had been reverse transcribed. Generated by immunoSEQ multiplex PCR, the TCRdb table keeps only in-frame clones and is missing some. The sample lists some 250,000 clones; 27% were seen once. This sample was included in a study of beta chain features in type 1 diabetes. Across the study: The samples had approximately 110 million sorted cells examined in all.

V lost 10 bases, J lost 5 bases, and 11 bases stayed unmatched. This CDR3 has 13 residues. In germline, CDR1 is MNHEY, CDR2 SVGAGI. The study's findings and limits: Whether HLA type affects TCRB rearrangement stayed undetermined in the present work.

Input material: central memory CD4+ T cells from blood. This chain links TRBV6-5 with TRBJ2-7; TRBD1 aligns across 7 bases. This clonotype was obtained from a young man in good health. Written as DNA, the CDR3 is TGTGCCATCCGAGGGGGCGGAGGCCACGAGCAGTACTTC. This sequence encodes CAIRGGGGHEQYF.